This is a list of T cell receptor beta chains from one sample in a study of T cell responses to AZD1222 COVID-19 vaccine. Only in-frame clones appear in the TCRdb table, and some are missing; sequencing was by immunoSEQ multiplex PCR. Of 55,000 to 85,000 clones listed, about 83% are singletons. This sample comprised peripheral blood, obtained on day 0 of AZD1222 vaccination. The receptors originated from an adult in good health. CDR3s include the opening cysteine and the closing phenylalanine or tryptophan. D genes are given only for firm matches. The size entry is marked missing in some rows and otherwise reads once, few, many or a size class.

CDR3 length | J gene | D gene | clone size | V gene | CDR3 DNA | CDR3 protein
13 | TRBJ1-1 | TRBD1 | - | TRBV19 | TGTGCCAGTAGTACCACATCAGGGGGTGTAGCTTTCTTT | CASSTTSGGVAFF
14 | TRBJ1-1 | - | - | TRBV12-5 | TGTGCTAGTGGCCGAGGAGGTGGGGTGGTTGAAGCTTTCTTT | CASGRGGGVVEAFF
16 | TRBJ1-2 | TRBD1 | - | TRBV7-3 | TGTGCCAGCAGCTTAACGACAGGGGCATCGGGAGGAGGCTACACCTTC | CASSLTTGASGGGYTF
15 | TRBJ1-2 | TRBD1 | - | TRBV4-2 | TGTGCCAGCAGCCTAACCTCTTTAGACAGGGTGGGCTACACCTTC | CASSLTSLDRVGYTF
13 | TRBJ1-2 | - | - | TRBV6-1 | TGTGCCAGCAGTCAAGGGGGGCAATATGGCTACACCTTC | CASSQGGQYGYTF
13 | TRBJ2-1 | TRBD1 | - | TRBV19 | TGTGCCAGTACTTTGACAGGGTCCAATGAGCAGTTCTTC | CASTLTGSNEQFF
13 | TRBJ2-3 | - | - | TRBV9 | TGTGCCAGCAGGGAAGACAGCACAGATACGCAGTATTTT | CASREDSTDTQYF
16 | TRBJ1-6 | - | once | TRBV9 | TGTGCCAGCAGCATAAACCCGAGGGGGAGGGATTCACCCCTCCACTTT | CASSINPRGRDSPLHF
15 | TRBJ1-2 | TRBD1 | - | TRBV30 | TGTGCCTGGGCGGGACAGGGTTACAGAATATATGGCTACACCTTC | CAWAGQGYRIYGYTF
14 | TRBJ2-5 | - | - | TRBV28 | TGTGCCAGCAGGCCTGGACTGACTAAAGAGACCCAGTACTTC | CASRPGLTKETQYF
17 | TRBJ2-4 | - | - | TRBV6-1 | TGTGCCAGCAGTGAAATCGGGGACCCCCTAGCCAAAAACATTCAGTACTTC | CASSEIGDPLAKNIQYF
16 | TRBJ1-2 | - | - | TRBV5-4 | TGTGCCAGCAGCTTGGTGGGGCTACAGGGAGGCTATGGCTACACCTTC | CASSLVGLQGGYGYTF
13 | TRBJ1-1 | - | - | TRBV30 | TGTGCCTGGAGTCAGGGGATACTGGAGCGCGCTTTCTTT | CAWSQGILERAFF
17 | TRBJ1-5 | TRBD1 | - | TRBV19 | TGTGCCAGTAGTATTTCGCAGGGGGCGACAATCAATCAGCCCCAGCATTTT | CASSISQGATINQPQHF
15 | TRBJ2-2 | - | - | TRBV28 | TGTGCCAGCAGCCCCGGGGGGCTAAAGGCCGGGGAGCTGTTTTTT | CASSPGGLKAGELFF
16 | TRBJ2-5 | - | once | TRBV4-3 | TGCGCCAGCAGCCAAGGTCTAGTCCCCGCGGGGGAGACCCAGTACTTC | CASSQGLVPAGETQYF
12 | TRBJ2-7 | - | - | TRBV7-2 | TGTGCCAGCAGCAGGACTGGCTACGAGCAGTACTTC | CASSRTGYEQYF
16 | TRBJ1-4 | TRBD1 | - | TRBV5-1 | TGCGCCAGCAGCTTGGGACAGGGGATTACTAATGAAAAACTGTTTTTT | CASSLGQGITNEKLFF
18 | TRBJ1-6 | - | - | TRBV28 | TGTGCCAGCAGTGGGGGGACACTCAGGAGCTCCTATAATTCACCCCTCCACTTT | CASSGGTLRSSYNSPLHF
15 | TRBJ2-3 | - | - | TRBV7-2 | TGTGCCAGCACCCCGGTGAGGGGCGGCACAGATACGCAGTATTTT | CASTPVRGGTDTQYF
14 | TRBJ2-5 | TRBD1 | - | TRBV7-9 | TGTGCCAGCAGCCTGGGACAGGGCCAAGAGACCCAGTACTTC | CASSLGQGQETQYF
12 | TRBJ2-1 | - | - | TRBV30 | TGTGCCTGGAGTGTATTGGCGGGGGAGCAGTTCTTC | CAWSVLAGEQFF
14 | TRBJ2-1 | TRBD1 | - | TRBV10-3 | TGTGCCATCAGTGGGACAGGCTCCTACAATGAGCAGTTCTTC | CAISGTGSYNEQFF
12 | TRBJ1-6 | - | few | TRBV4-1 | TGCGCCAGCAGCCAGAGGGGGTCACCCCTCCACTTT | CASSQRGSPLHF
15 | TRBJ2-7 | - | - | TRBV5-4 | TGTGCCAGCAGTTTCGGCAGGGACCCATCCTACGAGCAGTACTTC | CASSFGRDPSYEQYF
13 | TRBJ1-6 | - | - | TRBV27 | TGTGCCAGCAGTTTGGGATATAATTCACCCCTCCACTTT | CASSLGYNSPLHF
12 | TRBJ2-3 | - | few | TRBV7-6 | TGTGCCAGCAGCTATATTGGGGATACGCAGTATTTT | CASSYIGDTQYF
13 | TRBJ1-2 | - | - | TRBV5-1 | TGCGCCAGCAGCTTGTCCCTTAGCTATGGCTACACCTTC | CASSLSLSYGYTF
14 | TRBJ1-2 | TRBD1 | - | TRBV28 | TGTGCCAGCAGTCTGCCGGACAGGGGGAGTGGCTACACCTTC | CASSLPDRGSGYTF
15 | TRBJ1-3 | - | - | TRBV30 | TGTGCCTGGAGAAACAGGGTCTTGGGTGGAAACACCATATATTTT | CAWRNRVLGGNTIYF
17 | TRBJ1-5 | - | - | TRBV27 | TGTGCCAGCAGCCTAAGGTATGGCAGCTCCCCCCGTCAGCCCCAGCATTTT | CASSLRYGSSPRQPQHF
14 | TRBJ1-3 | - | - | TRBV7-2 | TGTGCCAGCAGCTTAGCACCGCCCGGGAGGACCATATATTTT | CASSLAPPGRTIYF
11 | TRBJ1-1 | - | - | TRBV28 | TGTGCCCGTGGGGGATCCACTGAAGCTTTCTTT | CARGGSTEAFF
18 | TRBJ1-6 | TRBD1 | - | TRBV19 | TGTGCCAGCCGGAGTCGAACAGGGGGGTCGGCGGATAATTCACCCCTCCACTTT | CASRSRTGGSADNSPLHF
13 | TRBJ1-2 | TRBD1 | few | TRBV24-1 | TGTGCCACCAGTGGACAGGGGAAAGAAAGCTACACCTTC | CATSGQGKESYTF
14 | TRBJ1-5 | - | - | TRBV2 | TGTGCCAGCAGTCGGGAAGCGGGCAATCAGCCCCAGCATTTT | CASSREAGNQPQHF
14 | TRBJ1-6 | - | once | TRBV5-4 | TGTGCCAGCAGCTTCCAGGGTAATAATTCACCCCTCCACTTT | CASSFQGNNSPLHF
13 | TRBJ2-7 | TRBD1 | few | TRBV7-8 | TGTGCCAGCAGCTTGGGGACAGATGGATTACAGTACTTC | CASSLGTDGLQYF
14 | TRBJ1-1 | - | - | TRBV5-8 | TGTGCCAGCAGCTTGAAGCTCCCGGGGACAAAGGCTTTCTTT | CASSLKLPGTKAFF
15 | TRBJ1-1 | - | - | TRBV5-1 | TGCGCCAGCAGCTCCTTGGACATCCTTGACACTGAAGCTTTCTTT | CASSSLDILDTEAFF
19 | TRBJ2-2 | TRBD1 | - | TRBV5-1 | TGCGCCAGCAGCATTGCGGGACAGGGGGCGAGGATTGGCACCGGGGAGCTGTTTTTT | CASSIAGQGARIGTGELFF
15 | TRBJ2-7 | - | - | TRBV6-1 | TGTGCCAGCAGTGAACAACCAGCCGGGACCTACGAGCAGTACTTC | CASSEQPAGTYEQYF
14 | TRBJ2-7 | TRBD1 | - | TRBV5-1 | TGCGCCAGCACCCCTAACGGACAGGGCTACGAGCAGTACTTC | CASTPNGQGYEQYF
15 | TRBJ1-1 | - | once | TRBV28 | TGTGCCAGCAGTTTAATAGCAGCCTTGAACACTGAAGCTTTCTTT | CASSLIAALNTEAFF
19 | TRBJ2-3 | TRBD2 | - | TRBV23-1 | TGCGCCAGCAGACCAAGGCGGGGACTAGAGAACAATAGCACAGATACGCAGTATTTT | CASRPRRGLENNSTDTQYF
14 | TRBJ2-1 | - | - | TRBV28 | TGTGCCAGCAGTTCCGGGACCACCTACAATGAGCAGTTCTTC | CASSSGTTYNEQFF
16 | TRBJ2-5 | TRBD1 | - | TRBV9 | TGTGCCAGCAGCCCAGGGGGCCTTGATCTCCAAGAGACCCAGTACTTC | CASSPGGLDLQETQYF
16 | TRBJ2-5 | TRBD2 | - | TRBV5-1 | TGCGCCAGCAGCTCCACGTCTAGCGGGGACCAAGAGACCCAGTACTTC | CASSSTSSGDQETQYF
13 | TRBJ1-1 | - | - | TRBV29-1 | TGCAGCGTCCAACAGGGTTGGAACACTGAAGCTTTCTTT | CSVQQGWNTEAFF
15 | TRBJ1-1 | - | - | TRBV10-3 | TGTGCCATCAGTGAAGGCGTTGATAGGTTTGGTGAAGCTTTCTTT | CAISEGVDRFGEAFF
15 | TRBJ1-3 | - | - | TRBV5-1 | TGCGCCAGCAGCGCCGCGGTCAACTCTGGAAACACCATATATTTT | CASSAAVNSGNTIYF
14 | TRBJ2-1 | - | - | TRBV7-8 | TGTGCCAGCAGCTTAGACCACAGGTACAATGAGCAGTTCTTC | CASSLDHRYNEQFF
16 | TRBJ2-2 | - | - | TRBV10-3 | TGTGCCATCAGTGAGGATAGACGTTCGAACACCGGGGAGCTGTTTTTT | CAISEDRRSNTGELFF
14 | TRBJ1-1 | TRBD1 | once | TRBV5-6 | TGTGCCAGCAGTGTAGGGACAGCGAACACTGAAGCTTTCTTT | CASSVGTANTEAFF
15 | TRBJ2-1 | - | once | TRBV6-5 | TGTGCCAGCAGGAACGGGGGTAACCTCTACAATGAGCAGTTCTTC | CASRNGGNLYNEQFF